This TCR beta chain was identified in a study of CD8 T cells in ankylosing spondylitis. TCRdb re-analysed the 5' RACE reads in MiXCR, keeping a single row per CDR3 protein. The sample lists a few hundred thousand distinct CDR3 sequences, about 10% occurring once. The CDR3 covers 12 residues. Germline CDR1 reads DFQATT; CDR2 reads SNEGSKA (reference sequence). Deletions cut 2 bases from V and 3 bases from J, with 8 bases between. This clonotype was seen many times. This chain uses TRBV20-1 with TRBJ2-7, with unresolved D. The sequencing sample was made of blood, either unsorted or a sorted T cell fraction (not recorded which). The source is a male donor with ankylosing spondylitis or in good health (not recorded which). CDR3 in DNA: TGCAGTGCTAGACGGAATTTCTACGAGCAGTACTTC. As protein: CSARRNFYEQYF.